This T cell receptor (beta chain) was sequenced in a study of blood T cell repertoires in COVID-19. Losses at the gene ends were 4 bases for V and 4 bases for J; bases not matched to a gene: 10. Germline lookup yields CDR1 SGHRS and CDR2 YFSETQ. The CDR3 contains 16 residues. Authors' processing steps: Estimated nucleated cell counts came from reference gene primer amplification. TCRdb keeps only in-frame clones here, not all; method: immunoSEQ multiplex PCR. The DNA gave D and trimming, while V, J and clone size come from that table. The sample has 200,000 to 300,000 clones, roughly 86% seen once. Sequenced input: peripheral blood. The V gene is TRBV5-1, the J gene TRBJ1-3, with TRBD1 matching over 8 bases. This clonotype originated in a woman in her fifties or sixties who had recovered from COVID-19. Written as DNA, the CDR3 is TGCGCCAGCAGCCACAGACAGGGGCGTTTCGGAAACACCATATATTTT. It codes for CASSHRQGRFGNTIYF.